This T cell receptor beta chain was identified in a study of blood T cell repertoires in COVID-19 (dated by TCRdb to 2018 to 2021). For the study in its entirety: The collaborator samples originated in the United States, Italy and Spain and spanned the acute and convalescent phases of COVID-19. The material from the prospective study consisted of cDNA or gDNA derived from T cells, B-cell-depleted T cells, or PBMCs. The dataset comprised deeply sampled blood TCRbeta repertoires from subjects exposed to, actively infected with, or recovered from COVID-19. The repertoires were released in a freely available public database intended as a resource for research on the immune response to SARS-CoV-2. The samples were drawn from the first 160 participants of the ongoing ImmuneRACE study and from over 950 subjects provided by 6 global collaborators. Nearly every sample came with metadata listing a de-identified subject ID, COVID-19 status, age in years and sex. Where available, HLA class I and class II types were obtained from metadata supplied by the sample provider rather than from assay-based typing. The investigation overall reported the following: The quantity of clinical and demographic metadata differed by source and by participant and was supplied without curation.

TCRbeta CDR3 regions were amplified from genomic DNA using the immunoSEQ Assay, a bias-controlled multiplex PCR. From the authors' description of their analysis: Nucleated cell counts per sample were estimated from amplification of reference gene primers within the assay. To quantify the absolute abundance of each unique TCRbeta CDR3 rearrangement, sequence reads were collapsed and filtered. For each sample, productive Simpson clonality was calculated as the square root of Simpson's diversity index over productive rearrangements. The table was pulled from immuneACCESS by TCRdb, which kept in-frame rearrangements only. Such tables lose some clones; where checked, under half of the loss comes from unresolved V genes, and the rest has no known cause. The D gene and trimming were derived from the DNA, and the V and J assignments and clone size from that table. In all, the sample holds around 300,000 clones, and more than 80% of those were seen once. Less than 3% of the sample lies in the top ten.

A word on this clone: This receptor's antigen is unknown. Nothing much larger sits one base from this clone, and base qualities are not available.

V is shortened by 4 bases, J by 11 bases, and the region joining them spans 21 bases. The CDR3 runs 14 amino acids, cysteine and phenylalanine included. Only the CDR3 region is kept as DNA, spanning 42 bases read in frame from base 1. As encoded in the germline V gene (reference sequence), CDR1 is SGHKS while CDR2 is YYEKEE. Each collaborating institution followed its own protocols to collect whole blood in K2EDTA tubes. For TCRbeta analysis, collaborator samples were shipped as frozen whole blood, as isolated PBMCs, or as DNA extracted from either sample type. The rearranged chain carries TRBV5-5 and TRBJ1-1; a tentative D match to TRBD1 spans 5 bases. Sequenced: peripheral blood. This sequence was found in a woman aged 25 to 39 with active or convalescent COVID-19. CDR3 reads: CASSPLGRGGMAFF. The nucleotides are TGTGCCAGCAGCCCCCTGGGGCGCGGGGGGATGGCTTTCTTT.